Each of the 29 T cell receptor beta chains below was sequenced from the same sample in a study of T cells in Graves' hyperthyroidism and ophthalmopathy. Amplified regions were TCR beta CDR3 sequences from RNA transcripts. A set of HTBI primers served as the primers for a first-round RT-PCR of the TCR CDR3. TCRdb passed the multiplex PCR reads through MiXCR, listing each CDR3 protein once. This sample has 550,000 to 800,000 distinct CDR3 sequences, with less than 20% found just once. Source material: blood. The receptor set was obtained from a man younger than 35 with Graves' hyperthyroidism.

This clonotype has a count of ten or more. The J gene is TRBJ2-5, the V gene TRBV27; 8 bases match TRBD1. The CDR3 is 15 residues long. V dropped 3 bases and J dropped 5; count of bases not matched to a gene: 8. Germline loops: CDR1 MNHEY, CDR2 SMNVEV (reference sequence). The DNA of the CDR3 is TGTGCCAGCAGTTTCGGTCCAGGGGGCACGGAGACCCAGTACTTC. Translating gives CASSFGPGGTETQYF.

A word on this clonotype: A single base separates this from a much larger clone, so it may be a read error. This CDR3 is CASSPPPRTQETQYF. The CDR3 DNA sequence: TGTGCCAGCAGTCCCCCCCCGAGGACACAAGAGACCCAGTACTTC. The rearrangement joins TRBV2 to TRBJ2-5, with D tentatively TRBD1 (5 bases). CDR1 and CDR2 (germline): SNHLY, FYNNEI. Trimming cost V 5 bases and J 2 bases, with 15 bases left between them. The CDR3 contains 15 residues.

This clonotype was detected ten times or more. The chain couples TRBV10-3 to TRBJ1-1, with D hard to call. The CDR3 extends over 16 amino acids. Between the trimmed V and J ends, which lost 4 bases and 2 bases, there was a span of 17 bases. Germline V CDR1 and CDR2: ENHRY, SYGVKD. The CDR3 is CAISGAGRRHNTEAFF. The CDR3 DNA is TGTGCCATCAGTGGAGCCGGACGGCGGCACAACACTGAAGCTTTCTTT.

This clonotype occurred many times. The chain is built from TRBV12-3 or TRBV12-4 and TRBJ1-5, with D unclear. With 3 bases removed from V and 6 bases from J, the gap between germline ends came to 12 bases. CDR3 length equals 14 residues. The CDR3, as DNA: TGTGCCAGCAGTTTCGGTCTAGTTGGTCAGCCCCAGCATTTT. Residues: CASSFGLVGQPQHF.

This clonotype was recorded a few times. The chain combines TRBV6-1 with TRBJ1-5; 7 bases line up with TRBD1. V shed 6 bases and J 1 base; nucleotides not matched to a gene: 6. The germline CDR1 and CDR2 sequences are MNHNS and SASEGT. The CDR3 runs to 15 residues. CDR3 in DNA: TGTGCCAGCAGCGACAGGGTTGGGAGCAATCAGCCCCAGCATTTT. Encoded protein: CASSDRVGSNQPQHF.

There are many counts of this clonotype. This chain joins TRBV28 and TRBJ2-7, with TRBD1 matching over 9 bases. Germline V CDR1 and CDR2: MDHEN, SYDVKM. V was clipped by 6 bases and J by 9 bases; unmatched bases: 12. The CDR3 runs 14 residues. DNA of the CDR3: TGTGCCAGCAGGAGGACAGGGGATTTGGTGTGGCAGTACTTC. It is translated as CASRRTGDLVWQYF.

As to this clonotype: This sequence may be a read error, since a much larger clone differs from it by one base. CDR3 nucleotides: TGCAGTGCGCTGAGAAGCGGGCTATACAATGAGCAGTTCTTC. This gives the protein CSALRSGLYNEQFF. The rearrangement links TRBV20-1 to TRBJ2-1; TRBD2 might be the D (6 bases). The germline gives CDR1 DFQATT, CDR2 SNEGSKA (reference sequence). CDR3 length equals 14 residues. Trimming took off 6 bases at V and 4 bases at J, with 16 bases between the two ends.

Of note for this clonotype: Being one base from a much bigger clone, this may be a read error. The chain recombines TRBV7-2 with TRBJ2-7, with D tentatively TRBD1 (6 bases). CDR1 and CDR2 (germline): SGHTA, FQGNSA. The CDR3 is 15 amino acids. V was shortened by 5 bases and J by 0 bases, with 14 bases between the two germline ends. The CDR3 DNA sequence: TGTGCCAGCAGCCCAGGACAGAGCGCCTCCTACGAGCAGTACTTC. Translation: CASSPGQSASYEQYF.

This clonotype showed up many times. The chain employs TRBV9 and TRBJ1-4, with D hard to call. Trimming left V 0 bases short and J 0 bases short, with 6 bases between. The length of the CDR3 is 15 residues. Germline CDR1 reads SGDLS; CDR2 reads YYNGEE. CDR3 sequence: CASSVGRATNEKLFF. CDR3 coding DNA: TGTGCCAGCAGCGTAGGCAGAGCAACTAATGAAAAACTGTTTTTT.

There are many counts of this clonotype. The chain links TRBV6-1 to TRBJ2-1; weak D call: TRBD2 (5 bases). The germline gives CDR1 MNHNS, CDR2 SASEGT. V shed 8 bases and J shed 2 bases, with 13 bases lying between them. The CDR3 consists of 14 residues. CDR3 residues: CASAGVSAYNEQFF. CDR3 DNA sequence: TGTGCCAGCGCCGGGGTGTCGGCCTACAATGAGCAGTTCTTC.

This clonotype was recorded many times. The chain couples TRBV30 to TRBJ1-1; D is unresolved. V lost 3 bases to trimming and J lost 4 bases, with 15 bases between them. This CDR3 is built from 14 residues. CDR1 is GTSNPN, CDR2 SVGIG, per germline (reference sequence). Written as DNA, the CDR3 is TGTGCCTGGAGCCCCTTGAGGGCGGGCACTGAAGCTTTCTTT. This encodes CAWSPLRAGTEAFF.

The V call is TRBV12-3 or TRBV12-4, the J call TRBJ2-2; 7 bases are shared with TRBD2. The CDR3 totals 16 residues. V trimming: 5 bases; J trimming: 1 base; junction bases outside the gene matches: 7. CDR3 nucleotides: TGTGCCAGCAGTCCAAGCGGGATTGGGAACACCGGGGAGCTGTTTTTT. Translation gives CASSPSGIGNTGELFF.

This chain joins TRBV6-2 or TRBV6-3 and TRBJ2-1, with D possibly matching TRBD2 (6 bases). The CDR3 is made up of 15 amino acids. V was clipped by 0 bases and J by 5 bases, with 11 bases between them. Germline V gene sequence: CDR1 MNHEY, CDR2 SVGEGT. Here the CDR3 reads CASSYSTGSNNEQFF. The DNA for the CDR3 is TGTGCCAGCAGTTACTCGACCGGGAGTAACAATGAGCAGTTCTTC.

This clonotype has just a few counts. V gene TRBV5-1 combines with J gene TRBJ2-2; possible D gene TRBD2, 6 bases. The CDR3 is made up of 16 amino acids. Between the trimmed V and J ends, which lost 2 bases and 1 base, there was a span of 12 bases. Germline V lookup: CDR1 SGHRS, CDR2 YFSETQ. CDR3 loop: CASSFRLGRNTGELFF. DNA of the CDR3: TGCGCCAGCAGCTTCCGACTAGGGAGGAACACCGGGGAGCTGTTTTTT.

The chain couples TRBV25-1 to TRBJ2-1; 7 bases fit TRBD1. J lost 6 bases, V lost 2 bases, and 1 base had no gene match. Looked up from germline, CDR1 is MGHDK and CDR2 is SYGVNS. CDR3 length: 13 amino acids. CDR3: CASSENRGNEQFF. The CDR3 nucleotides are TGTGCCAGCAGTGAAAACAGGGGCAATGAGCAGTTCTTC.

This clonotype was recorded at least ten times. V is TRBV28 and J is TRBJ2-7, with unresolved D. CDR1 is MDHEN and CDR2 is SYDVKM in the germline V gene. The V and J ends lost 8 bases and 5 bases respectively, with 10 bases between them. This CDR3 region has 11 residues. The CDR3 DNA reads TGTGCCAGCCTATCAAACCACGAGCAGTACTTC. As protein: CASLSNHEQYF.

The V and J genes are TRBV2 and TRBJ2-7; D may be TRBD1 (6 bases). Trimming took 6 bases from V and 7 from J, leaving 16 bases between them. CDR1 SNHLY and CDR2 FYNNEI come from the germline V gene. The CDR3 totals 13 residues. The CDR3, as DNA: TGTGCCAGCAGCGCGGACAGCCCCCAAGAGCAGTACTTC. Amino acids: CASSADSPQEQYF.

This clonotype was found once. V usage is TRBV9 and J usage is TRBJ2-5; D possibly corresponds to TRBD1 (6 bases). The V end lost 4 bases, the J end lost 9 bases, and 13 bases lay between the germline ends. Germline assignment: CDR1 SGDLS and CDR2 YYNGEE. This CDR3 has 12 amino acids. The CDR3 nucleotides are TGTGCCAGCAGCACAGGGTTCCGGGCCCAGTACTTC. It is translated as CASSTGFRAQYF. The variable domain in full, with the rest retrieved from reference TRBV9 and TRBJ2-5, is DSGVTQTPKHLITATGQRVTLRCSPRSGDLSVYWYQQSLDQGLQFLIQYYNGEERAKGNILERFSAQQFPDLHSELNLSSLELGDSALYFCASSTGFRAQYFGPGTRLLVL.

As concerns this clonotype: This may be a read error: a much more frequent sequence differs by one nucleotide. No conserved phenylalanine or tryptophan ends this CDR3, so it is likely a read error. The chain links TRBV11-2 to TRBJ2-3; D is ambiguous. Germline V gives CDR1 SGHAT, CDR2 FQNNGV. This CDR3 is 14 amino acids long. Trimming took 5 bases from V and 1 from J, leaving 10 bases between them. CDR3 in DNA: TGTGCCAGCAGCCGTTCGGACGGCACAGATACGCAGTATCTT. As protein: CASSRSDGTDTQYL.

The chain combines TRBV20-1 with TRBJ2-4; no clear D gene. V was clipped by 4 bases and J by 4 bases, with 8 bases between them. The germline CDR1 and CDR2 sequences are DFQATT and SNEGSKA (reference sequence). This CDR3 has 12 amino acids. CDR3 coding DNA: TGCAGTGCTAAGGATCGGAAAAACATTCAGTACTTC. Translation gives CSAKDRKNIQYF.

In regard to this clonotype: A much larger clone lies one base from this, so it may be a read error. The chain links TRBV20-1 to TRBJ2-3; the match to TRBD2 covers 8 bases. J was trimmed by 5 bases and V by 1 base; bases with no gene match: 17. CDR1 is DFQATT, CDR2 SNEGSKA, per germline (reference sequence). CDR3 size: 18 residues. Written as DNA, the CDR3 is TGCAGTGCTAGAGCTCCTGTACGGACGGGAGGGCGCGGAGATACGCAGTATTTT. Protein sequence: CSARAPVRTGGRGDTQYF.

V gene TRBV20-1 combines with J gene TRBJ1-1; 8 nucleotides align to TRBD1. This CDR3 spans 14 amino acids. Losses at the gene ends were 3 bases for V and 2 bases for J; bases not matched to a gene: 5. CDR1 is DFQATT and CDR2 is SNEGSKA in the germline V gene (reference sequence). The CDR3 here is CSARYRGINTEAFF. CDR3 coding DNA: TGCAGTGCTAGGTACAGGGGGATAAACACTGAAGCTTTCTTT.

In DNA, the CDR3 is TGTGCCAGCAGCTCGCCAGGCTTCAATGAGCAGTTCTTC. Its translation: CASSSPGFNEQFF. The chain carries TRBV7-2 and TRBJ2-1; D gene uncertain. Germline CDR1 and CDR2: SGHTA and FQGNSA. Deletions cut 4 bases from V and 6 bases from J, with 10 bases between. This CDR3 has 13 amino acids.

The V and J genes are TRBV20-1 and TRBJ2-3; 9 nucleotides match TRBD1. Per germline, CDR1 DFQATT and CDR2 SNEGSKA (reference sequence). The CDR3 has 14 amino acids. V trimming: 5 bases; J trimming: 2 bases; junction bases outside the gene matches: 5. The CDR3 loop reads CSARDRETTDTQYF. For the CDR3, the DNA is TGCAGTGCTCGGGACAGGGAAACCACAGATACGCAGTATTTT.

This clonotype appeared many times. The CDR3 sequence is CASNLGLAGFGETQYF. DNA of the CDR3: TGTGCCAGCAACCTCGGACTAGCGGGATTTGGGGAGACCCAGTACTTC. This chain connects TRBV2 to TRBJ2-5, with 12 bases lining up with TRBD2. V dropped 7 bases and J dropped 5; count of bases not matched to a gene: 11. This CDR3 has 16 residues. The V gene's germline CDR1 is SNHLY and CDR2 FYNNEI.

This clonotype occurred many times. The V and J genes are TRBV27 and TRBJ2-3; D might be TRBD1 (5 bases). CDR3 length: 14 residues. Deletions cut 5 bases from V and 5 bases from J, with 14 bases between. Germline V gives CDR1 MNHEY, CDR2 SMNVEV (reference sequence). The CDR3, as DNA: TGTGCCAGCAGTCTAAACTCTAGGGGAGATACGCAGTATTTT. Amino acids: CASSLNSRGDTQYF.

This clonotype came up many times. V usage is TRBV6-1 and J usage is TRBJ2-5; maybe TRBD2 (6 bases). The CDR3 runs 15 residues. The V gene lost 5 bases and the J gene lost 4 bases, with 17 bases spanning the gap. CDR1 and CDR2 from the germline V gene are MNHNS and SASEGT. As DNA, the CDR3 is TGTGCCAGCAGTCCTGGAGGTGGGGGAGGAGAGACCCAGTACTTC. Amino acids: CASSPGGGGGETQYF.

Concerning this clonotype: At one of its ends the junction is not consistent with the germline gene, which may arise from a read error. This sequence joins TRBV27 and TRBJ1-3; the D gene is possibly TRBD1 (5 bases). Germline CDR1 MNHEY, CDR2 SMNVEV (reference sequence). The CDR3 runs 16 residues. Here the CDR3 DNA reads TGTGCTAGCAGTCCCCTCGCGGGACGTTTAGGAAACACCATATATTTT. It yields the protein CASSPLAGRLGNTIYF.

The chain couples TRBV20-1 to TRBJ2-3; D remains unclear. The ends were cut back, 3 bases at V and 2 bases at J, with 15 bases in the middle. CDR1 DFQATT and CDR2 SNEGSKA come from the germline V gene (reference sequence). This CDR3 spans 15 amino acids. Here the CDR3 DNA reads TGCAGTGCTAGCAATCCGCAGGCCGCCACAGATACGCAGTATTTT. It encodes CSASNPQAATDTQYF.